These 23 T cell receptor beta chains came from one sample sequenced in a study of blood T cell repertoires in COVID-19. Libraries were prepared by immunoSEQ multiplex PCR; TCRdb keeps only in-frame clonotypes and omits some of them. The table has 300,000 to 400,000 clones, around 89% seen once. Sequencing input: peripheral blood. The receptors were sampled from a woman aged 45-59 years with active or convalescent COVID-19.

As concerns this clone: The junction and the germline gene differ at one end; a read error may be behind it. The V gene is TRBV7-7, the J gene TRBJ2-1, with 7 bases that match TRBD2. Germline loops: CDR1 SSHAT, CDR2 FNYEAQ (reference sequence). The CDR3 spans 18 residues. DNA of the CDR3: TGTGCTAGCAGCCCGGGTTCCGCGTTGGGGGGGAGAGACAATGAGCAGTTCTTC. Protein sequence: CASSPGSALGGRDNEQFF.

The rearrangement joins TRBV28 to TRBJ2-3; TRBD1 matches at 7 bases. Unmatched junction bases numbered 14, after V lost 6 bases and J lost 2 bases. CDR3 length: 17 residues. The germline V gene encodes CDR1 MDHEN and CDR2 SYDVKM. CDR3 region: CASSLNPGTDHTDTQYF. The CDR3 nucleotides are TGTGCCAGCAGCCTAAATCCTGGGACAGACCACACAGATACGCAGTATTTT.

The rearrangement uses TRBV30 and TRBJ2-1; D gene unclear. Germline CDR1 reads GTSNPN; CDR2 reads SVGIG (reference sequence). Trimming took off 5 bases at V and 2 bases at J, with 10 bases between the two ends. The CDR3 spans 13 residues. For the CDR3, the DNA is TGTGCCTGGCTACAGTTAGCCTACAATGAGCAGTTCTTC. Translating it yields CAWLQLAYNEQFF.

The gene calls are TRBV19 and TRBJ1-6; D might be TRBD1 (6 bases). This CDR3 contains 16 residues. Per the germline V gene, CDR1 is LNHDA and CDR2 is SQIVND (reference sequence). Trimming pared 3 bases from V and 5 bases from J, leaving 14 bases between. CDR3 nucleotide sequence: TGTGCCAGTAGTATCCCCAGGGGATTGAATAATTCACCCCTCCACTTT. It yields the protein CASSIPRGLNNSPLHF.

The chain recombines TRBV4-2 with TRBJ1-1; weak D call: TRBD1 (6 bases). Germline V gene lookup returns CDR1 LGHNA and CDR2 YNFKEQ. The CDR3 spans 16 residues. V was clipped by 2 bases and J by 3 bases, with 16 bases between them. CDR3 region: CASSQYRGAFDTEAFF. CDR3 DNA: TGTGCCAGCAGCCAATACCGGGGGGCGTTTGACACTGAAGCTTTCTTT.

The CDR3 here is CASSRDRGDPWYGYTF. CDR3 nucleotide sequence: TGCGCCAGCAGTCGGGACAGGGGCGACCCTTGGTATGGCTACACCTTC. The V call is TRBV4-3, the J call TRBJ1-2; 10 bases agree with TRBD1. Germline V CDR1 and CDR2: LGHNA, YSLEER. Trimming cost V 6 bases and J 5 bases; bases outside gene matches: 12. The CDR3 length is 16 residues.

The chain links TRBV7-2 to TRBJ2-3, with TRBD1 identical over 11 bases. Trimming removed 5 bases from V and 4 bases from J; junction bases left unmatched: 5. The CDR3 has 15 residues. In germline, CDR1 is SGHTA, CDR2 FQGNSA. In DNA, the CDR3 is TGTGCCAGCAGCCGGGGACAGGGGGTAGCAGATACGCAGTATTTT. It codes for CASSRGQGVADTQYF.

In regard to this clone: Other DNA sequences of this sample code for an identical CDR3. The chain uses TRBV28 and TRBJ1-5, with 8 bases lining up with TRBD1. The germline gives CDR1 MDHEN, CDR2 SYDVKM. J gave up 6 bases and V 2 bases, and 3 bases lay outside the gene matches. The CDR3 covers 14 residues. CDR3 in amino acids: CASSLAGGGQPQHF. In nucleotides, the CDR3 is TGTGCCAGCAGTTTAGCAGGGGGCGGTCAGCCCCAGCATTTT.

CDR3 region: CASSLGQKNYGYTF. CDR3 nucleotides: TGTGCCAGCAGTTTAGGGCAGAAGAACTATGGCTACACCTTC. The rearrangement links TRBV28 to TRBJ1-2; D is unresolved. Germline V gene sequence: CDR1 MDHEN, CDR2 SYDVKM. The CDR3 is 14 residues long. Trimming cost V 2 bases and J 2 bases, with 9 bases left between them.

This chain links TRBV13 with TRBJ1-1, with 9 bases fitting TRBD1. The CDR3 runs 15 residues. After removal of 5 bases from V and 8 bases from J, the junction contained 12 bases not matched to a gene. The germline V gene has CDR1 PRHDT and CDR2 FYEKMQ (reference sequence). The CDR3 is CASSTNRDRALEAFF. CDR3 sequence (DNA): TGTGCCAGCAGCACCAACCGGGACAGGGCTTTAGAAGCTTTCTTT.

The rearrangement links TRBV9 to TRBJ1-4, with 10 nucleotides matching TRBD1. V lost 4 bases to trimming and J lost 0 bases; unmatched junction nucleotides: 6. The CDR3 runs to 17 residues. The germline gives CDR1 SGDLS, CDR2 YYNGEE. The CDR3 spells CASSSGQGPSTNEKLFF. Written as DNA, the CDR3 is TGTGCCAGCAGCTCGGGACAGGGGCCCTCAACTAATGAAAAACTGTTTTTT. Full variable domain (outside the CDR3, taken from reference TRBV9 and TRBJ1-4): DSGVTQTPKHLITATGQRVTLRCSPRSGDLSVYWYQQSLDQGLQFLIQYYNGEERAKGNILERFSAQQFPDLHSELNLSSLELGDSALYFCASSSGQGPSTNEKLFFGSGTQLSVL.

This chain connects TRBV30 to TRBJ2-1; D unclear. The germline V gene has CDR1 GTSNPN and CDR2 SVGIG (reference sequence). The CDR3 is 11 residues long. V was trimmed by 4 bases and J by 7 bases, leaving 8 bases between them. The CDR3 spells CAWTSSNEQFF. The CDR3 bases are TGTGCCTGGACCTCTAGTAATGAGCAGTTCTTC.

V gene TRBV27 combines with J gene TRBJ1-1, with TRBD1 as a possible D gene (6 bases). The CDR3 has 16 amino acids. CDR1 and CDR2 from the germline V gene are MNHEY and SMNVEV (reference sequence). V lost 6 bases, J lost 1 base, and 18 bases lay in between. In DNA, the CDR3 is TGTGCCAGCAGGCGAGACCAGACAGGCCGGAACACTGAAGCTTTCTTT. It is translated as CASRRDQTGRNTEAFF.

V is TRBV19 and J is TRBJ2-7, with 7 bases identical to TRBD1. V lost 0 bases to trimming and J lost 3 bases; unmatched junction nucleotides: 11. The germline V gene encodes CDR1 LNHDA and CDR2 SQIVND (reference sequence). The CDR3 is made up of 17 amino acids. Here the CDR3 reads CASSIDRPRQGIYEQYF. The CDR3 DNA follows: TGTGCCAGTAGTATAGATCGGCCTCGACAGGGAATCTACGAGCAGTACTTC.

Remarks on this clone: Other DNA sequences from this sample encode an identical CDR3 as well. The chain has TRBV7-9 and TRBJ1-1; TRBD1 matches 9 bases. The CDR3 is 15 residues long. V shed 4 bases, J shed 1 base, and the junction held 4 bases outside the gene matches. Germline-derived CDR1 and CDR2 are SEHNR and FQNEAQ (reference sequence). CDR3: CASSSPGQGNTEAFF. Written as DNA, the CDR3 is TGTGCCAGCAGCTCCCCGGGACAGGGGAACACTGAAGCTTTCTTT.

Written as DNA, the CDR3 is TGTGCCAGCAGCGGGAGAAACCATGACTCTGGAAACACCATATATTTT. Protein: CASSGRNHDSGNTIYF. The rearrangement links TRBV6-6 to TRBJ1-3; D is ambiguous. The CDR3 has 16 amino acids. V lost 6 bases and J 0 bases, leaving 15 bases between the germline ends. Germline assignment: CDR1 MNHNY and CDR2 SVGAGI (reference sequence).

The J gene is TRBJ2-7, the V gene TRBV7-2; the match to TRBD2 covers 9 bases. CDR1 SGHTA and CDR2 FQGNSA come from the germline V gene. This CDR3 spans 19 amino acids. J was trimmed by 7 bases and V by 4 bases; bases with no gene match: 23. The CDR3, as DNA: TGTGCCAGCAGCTATCTTGCTAGCGGGAAAATTTTTGCCGGCTTGGAGCAGTACTTC. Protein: CASSYLASGKIFAGLEQYF.

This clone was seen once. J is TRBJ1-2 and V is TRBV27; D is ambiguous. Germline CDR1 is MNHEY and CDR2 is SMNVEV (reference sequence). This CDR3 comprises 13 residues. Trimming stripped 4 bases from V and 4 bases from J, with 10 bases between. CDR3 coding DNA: TGTGCCAGCAGTTCCGGGAGTCCCTATGGCTACACCTTC. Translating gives CASSSGSPYGYTF.

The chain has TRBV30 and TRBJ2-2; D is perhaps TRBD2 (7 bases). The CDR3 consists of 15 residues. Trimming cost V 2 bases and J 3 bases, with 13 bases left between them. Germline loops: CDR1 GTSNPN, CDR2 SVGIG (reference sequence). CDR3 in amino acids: CAWSKRGRDTGELFF. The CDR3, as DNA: TGTGCCTGGAGTAAGAGGGGGAGGGACACCGGGGAGCTGTTTTTT. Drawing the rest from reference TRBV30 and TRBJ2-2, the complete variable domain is SQTIHQWPATLVQPVGSPLSLECTVEGTSNPNLYWYRQAAGRGLQLLFYSVGIGQISSEVPQNLSASRPQDRQFILSSKKLLLSDSGFYLCAWSKRGRDTGELFFGEGSRLTVL.

CDR3 loop: CASSLSTGSGYEQYF. In nucleotides, the CDR3 is TGTGCCAGCTCACTCAGCACAGGGTCGGGCTACGAGCAGTACTTC. The chain has TRBV18 and TRBJ2-7; D is possibly TRBD1 (6 bases). V gave up 4 bases and J gave up 3 bases, with 16 bases separating them. Per germline, CDR1 KGHSH and CDR2 LQKENI. The CDR3 loop spans 15 amino acids.

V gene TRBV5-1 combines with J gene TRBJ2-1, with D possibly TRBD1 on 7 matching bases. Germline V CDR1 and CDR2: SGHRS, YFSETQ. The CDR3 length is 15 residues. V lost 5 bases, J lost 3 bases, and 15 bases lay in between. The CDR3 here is CASSQGGARYNEQFF. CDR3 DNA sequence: TGCGCCAGCAGTCAGGGGGGCGCCCGCTACAATGAGCAGTTCTTC.

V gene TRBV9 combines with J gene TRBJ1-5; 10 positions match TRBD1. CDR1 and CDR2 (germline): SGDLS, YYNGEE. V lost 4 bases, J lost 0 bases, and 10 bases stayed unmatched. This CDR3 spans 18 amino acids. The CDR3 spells CASSLRQGATNSNQPQHF. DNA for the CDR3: TGTGCCAGCAGCTTAAGACAGGGGGCAACAAATAGCAATCAGCCCCAGCATTTT.

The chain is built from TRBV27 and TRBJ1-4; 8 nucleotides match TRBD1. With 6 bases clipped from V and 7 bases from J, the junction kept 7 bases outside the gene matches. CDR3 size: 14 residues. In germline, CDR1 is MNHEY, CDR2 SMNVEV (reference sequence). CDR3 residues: CASRPTGVSEKLFF. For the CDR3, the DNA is TGTGCCAGCAGGCCGACAGGGGTGTCTGAAAAACTGTTTTTT.